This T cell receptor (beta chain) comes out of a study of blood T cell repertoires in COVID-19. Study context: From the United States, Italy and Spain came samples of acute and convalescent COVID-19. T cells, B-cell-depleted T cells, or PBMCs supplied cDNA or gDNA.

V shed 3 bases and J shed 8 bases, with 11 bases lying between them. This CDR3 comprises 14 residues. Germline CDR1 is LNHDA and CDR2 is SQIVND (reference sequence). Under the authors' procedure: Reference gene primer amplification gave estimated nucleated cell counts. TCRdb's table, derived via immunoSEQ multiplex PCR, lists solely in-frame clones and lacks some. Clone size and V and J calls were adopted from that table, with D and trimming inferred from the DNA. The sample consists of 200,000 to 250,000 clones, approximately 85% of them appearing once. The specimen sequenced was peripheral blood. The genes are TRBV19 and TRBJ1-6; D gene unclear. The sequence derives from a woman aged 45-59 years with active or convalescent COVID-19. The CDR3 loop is CASSIAFSDSPLHF. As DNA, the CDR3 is TGTGCCAGTAGTATCGCCTTTTCGGATTCACCCCTCCACTTT.